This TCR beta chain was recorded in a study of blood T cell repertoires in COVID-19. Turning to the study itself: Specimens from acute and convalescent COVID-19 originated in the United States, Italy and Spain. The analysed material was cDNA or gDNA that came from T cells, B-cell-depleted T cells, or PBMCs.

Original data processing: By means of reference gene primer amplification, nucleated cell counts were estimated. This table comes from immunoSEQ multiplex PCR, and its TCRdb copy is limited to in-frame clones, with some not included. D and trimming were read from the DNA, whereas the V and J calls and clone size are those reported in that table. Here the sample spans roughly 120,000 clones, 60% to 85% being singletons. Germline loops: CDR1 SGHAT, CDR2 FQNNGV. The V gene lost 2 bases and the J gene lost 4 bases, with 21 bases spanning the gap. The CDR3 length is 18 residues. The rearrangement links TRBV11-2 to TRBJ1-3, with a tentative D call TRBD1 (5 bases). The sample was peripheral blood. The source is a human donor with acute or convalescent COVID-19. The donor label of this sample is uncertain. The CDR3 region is CASSLRRGGGSSGNTIYF. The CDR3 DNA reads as TGTGCCAGCAGCTTACGGAGGGGTGGGGGATCGTCCGGAAACACCATATATTTT.